This TCR beta chain was obtained from a study of blood T cell repertoires in COVID-19 (dated by TCRdb to about 2020). Some background on the complete study: The collaborator samples originated in the United States, Italy and Spain and spanned the acute and convalescent phases of COVID-19. The dataset comprised deeply sampled blood TCRbeta repertoires from subjects exposed to, actively infected with, or recovered from COVID-19. The repertoires were released in a freely available public database intended as a resource for research on the immune response to SARS-CoV-2. A de-identified subject ID, COVID-19 status, age in years and sex were almost always included in the sample metadata. The samples were drawn from the first 160 participants of the ongoing ImmuneRACE study and from 1,254 subjects provided by 6 global collaborators. The prospective study material was composed of cDNA or gDNA derived from T cells, B-cell-depleted T cells, or PBMCs. Where available, HLA class I and class II types were obtained from metadata supplied by the sample provider rather than from assay-based typing. Points the paper makes about the study in general: Clinical and demographic metadata were provided uncurated, with the amount varying by source and participant.

Participants in the prospective study were aged about 18 to 95 years, lived in over 20 United States geographic areas, and enrolled through a virtual design. In the prospective study, participants were assigned to cohorts based on the clinical history participants reported in a screening survey and a study questionnaire. ImmuneRACE Cohort 3 recovered participants were defined by two consecutive negative NP/OP PCR tests, healthcare professional clearance, or symptom resolution. Mobile phlebotomists in the prospective study collected whole blood, serum and a nasopharyngeal or oropharyngeal swab from every participant. Additional blood draws and questionnaires over an approximately two-month period could optionally be provided by prospective study participants. Blood samples from the prospective study were shipped frozen or at room temperature prior to DNA extraction. The immunoSEQ Assay, a bias-controlled multiplex PCR, was used to amplify TCRbeta CDR3 regions from genomic DNA. Per the original workflow: The number of nucleated cells in each sample was estimated by amplification of reference gene primers within the assay. To quantify the absolute abundance of each unique TCRbeta CDR3 rearrangement, sequence reads were collapsed and filtered. For each sample, productive Simpson clonality was calculated by taking the square root of Simpson's diversity index across productive rearrangements. TCRdb re-hosts the immuneACCESS table, in-frame sequences only. Its copies lack some clones; in the studies checked, an unresolved V gene accounts for under half of them, and the cause for the rest is not known. Clone size and the V and J calls come from that table; the DNA yielded D and trimming. The sample table holds about 380,000 clones, of which about 88% were seen once. The ten largest clones capture roughly 1.2% of the sample.

A remark on this clone: Its antigen remains unidentified. No quality values exist for individual bases; no much larger clone is one base distant.

After removal of 5 bases from V and 5 bases from J, the junction retains 6 bases not matched to a gene. Measured from the cysteine to the phenylalanine, the CDR3 is 14 residues long. The sequence is cut down to CDR3 DNA, 42 bases in frame from base 1. The germline V gene (reference sequence) provides CDR1 SEHNR and CDR2 FQNEAQ. The chain is assembled from TRBV7-9 and TRBJ2-7, with 10 central nucleotides matching TRBD1. This TCR was recovered from a woman aged 18-29 years who had recovered from COVID-19. Sequenced material: PBMCs or T cells enriched from blood (not recorded which). The DNA sequence reads TGTGCCAGCAGCACGGGACAGGGGATCAACGAGCAGTACTTC. Its protein is CASSTGQGINEQYF. Where the CDR3 stops, the reference TRBV7-9 and TRBJ2-7 genes take over; the full variable domain is DTGVSQNPRHKITKRGQNVTFRCDPISEHNRLYWYRQTLGQGPEFLTYFQNEAQLEKSRLLSDRFSAERPKGSFSTLEIQRTEQGDSAMYLCASSTGQGINEQYFGPGTRLTVT.